The rows below give T cell receptor beta chains drawn from one sample of a study of blood T cell repertoires in COVID-19. Clones were read by immunoSEQ multiplex PCR, and TCRdb kept only the in-frame ones, dropping some. The top ten clones hold about 2.2% of a sample with some 130,000 clones, 80% to 90% of them seen once. The sample was PBMCs or T cells enriched from blood (not recorded which). The receptors here all came from a man aged 40-50 years with acute COVID-19. The CDR3 runs from the conserved cysteine through the conserved F or W. Fields, in order: J gene, clone size, V gene, D gene, CDR3 protein, CDR3 DNA. D genes are given only for firm matches. Clone size is given for some rows only: seen once, a few or many times, or a class if the clone is expanded.

J: TRBJ2-7; size: once; V: TRBV6-1; D: TRBD1; CDR3: CASSEGQGANEQYF; DNA: TGTGCCAGCAGTGAAGGACAGGGGGCAAACGAGCAGTACTTC
J: TRBJ2-3; size: NA; V: TRBV18; D: NA; CDR3: CASSPPQTTDTQYF; DNA: TGTGCCAGCTCACCACCTCAAACTACAGATACGCAGTATTTT
J: TRBJ1-6; size: NA; V: TRBV28; D: TRBD1; CDR3: CASRGTALNSPLHF; DNA: TGTGCCAGCCGAGGGACAGCGCTTAATTCACCCCTCCACTTT
J: TRBJ2-2; size: NA; V: TRBV6-5; D: NA; CDR3: CAIQGKSGELFF; DNA: TGTGCCATCCAGGGAAAGTCCGGGGAGCTGTTTTTT
J: TRBJ2-1; size: NA; V: TRBV27; D: TRBD2; CDR3: CAAGGKWGEQFF; DNA: TGTGCGGCGGGAGGGAAGTGGGGTGAGCAGTTCTTC
J: TRBJ1-4; size: NA; V: TRBV7-9; D: NA; CDR3: CASSLTGSNEKLFF; DNA: TGTGCCAGCAGCTTAACCGGGAGTAATGAAAAACTGTTTTTT
J: TRBJ2-2; size: few; V: TRBV7-9; D: NA; CDR3: CASSPRGNTGELFF; DNA: TGTGCCAGCAGCCCTCGAGGAAACACCGGGGAGCTGTTTTTT
J: TRBJ1-1; size: NA; V: TRBV6-4; D: TRBD1; CDR3: CASSEQGGTEAFF; DNA: TGTGCCAGCAGTGAACAGGGGGGAACTGAAGCTTTCTTT
J: TRBJ1-6; size: NA; V: TRBV28; D: NA; CDR3: CASSPSGDRSSYNSPLHF; DNA: TGTGCCAGCAGTCCGAGTGGCGATAGGAGCTCCTATAATTCACCCCTCCACTTT
J: TRBJ1-1; size: few; V: TRBV6-5; D: NA; CDR3: CASSYGGITEAFF; DNA: TGTGCCAGCAGTTACGGGGGGATCACTGAAGCTTTCTTT
J: TRBJ1-2; size: NA; V: TRBV19; D: NA; CDR3: CASSIKEGYTSGYTF; DNA: TGTGCCAGTAGTATAAAGGAGGGATATACATCCGGCTACACCTTC
J: TRBJ1-1; size: NA; V: TRBV7-9; D: NA; CDR3: CASSLLPNTEAFF; DNA: TGTGCCAGCAGCCTCCTCCCGAACACTGAAGCTTTCTTT
J: TRBJ1-6; size: few; V: TRBV6-6; D: NA; CDR3: CASSYRTGSLHF; DNA: TGTGCCAGCAGTTACCGAACAGGGTCCCTCCACTTT